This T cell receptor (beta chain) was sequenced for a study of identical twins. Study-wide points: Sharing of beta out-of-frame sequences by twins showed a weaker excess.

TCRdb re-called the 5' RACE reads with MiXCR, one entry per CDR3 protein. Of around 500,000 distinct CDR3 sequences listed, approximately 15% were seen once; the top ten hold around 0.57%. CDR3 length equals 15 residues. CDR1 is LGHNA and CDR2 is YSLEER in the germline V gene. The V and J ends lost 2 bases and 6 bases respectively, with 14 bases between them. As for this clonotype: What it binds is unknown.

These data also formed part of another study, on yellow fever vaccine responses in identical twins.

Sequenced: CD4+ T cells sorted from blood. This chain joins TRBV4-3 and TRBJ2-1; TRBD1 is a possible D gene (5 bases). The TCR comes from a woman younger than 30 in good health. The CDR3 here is CASSQIGPRGNEQFF. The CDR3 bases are TGCGCCAGCAGCCAAATCGGCCCAAGGGGCAATGAGCAGTTCTTC.